The clone carrying this TCR beta chain was observed at least ten times. Germline V CDR1 and CDR2: SGDLS, YYNGEE. V shed 1 base and J 7 bases; nucleotides not matched to a gene: 5. The CDR3 is made up of 14 amino acids. A J-beta primer mix and a sample-barcoded 5' primer were used in a second PCR of about 6 to 12 cycles. Each CDR3 protein gets one entry after TCRdb re-called the 5' RACE reads with MiXCR. The data contain some 790,000 distinct CDR3 sequences, 29% of them singletons. These data come from a study of blood T cells in healthy people across ages. The material sequenced was blood. J is TRBJ2-7 and V is TRBV9, with TRBD1 matching over 10 bases. The sequence was obtained from a woman at least 80 years old in good health. The CDR3 nucleotides are TGTGCCAGCAGCGTACGTGGACAGGGGGGAGAGCAGTACTTC. It translates to CASSVRGQGGEQYF.